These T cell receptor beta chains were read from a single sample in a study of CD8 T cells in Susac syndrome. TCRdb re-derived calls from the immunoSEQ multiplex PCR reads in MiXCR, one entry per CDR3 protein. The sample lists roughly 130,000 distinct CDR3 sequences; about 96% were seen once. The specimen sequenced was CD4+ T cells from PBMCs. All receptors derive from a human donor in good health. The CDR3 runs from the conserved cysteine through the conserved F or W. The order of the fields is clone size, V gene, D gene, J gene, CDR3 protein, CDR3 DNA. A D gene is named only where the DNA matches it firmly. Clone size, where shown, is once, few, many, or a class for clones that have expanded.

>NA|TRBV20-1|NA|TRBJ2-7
CSARDRRGFPYEQYF
TGCAGTGCTAGAGATCGCCGGGGGTTCCCCTACGAGCAGTACTTC
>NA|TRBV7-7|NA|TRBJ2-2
CASQGRATGELFF
TGTGCCAGCCAAGGCAGGGCAACCGGGGAGCTGTTTTTT
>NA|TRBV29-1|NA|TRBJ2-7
CSVAAQGRAYEQYF
TGCAGCGTCGCTGCACAGGGCAGGGCCTACGAGCAGTACTTC
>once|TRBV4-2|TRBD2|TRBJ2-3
CASSRGQNSGRAPTDTQYF
TGTGCCAGCAGCCGCGGGCAAAATAGCGGGAGGGCCCCCACAGATACGCAGTATTTT
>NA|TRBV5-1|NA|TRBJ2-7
CASSPGQNYGEQYF
TGCGCCAGCAGCCCCGGACAGAACTACGGCGAGCAGTACTTC
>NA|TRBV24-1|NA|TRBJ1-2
CATSEPGAPNGYTF
TGTGCCACCAGTGAGCCGGGAGCCCCGAATGGCTACACCTTC
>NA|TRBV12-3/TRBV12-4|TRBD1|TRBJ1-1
CASSPPGQGAGAFF
TGTGCCAGCAGTCCACCGGGACAGGGGGCAGGAGCTTTCTTT
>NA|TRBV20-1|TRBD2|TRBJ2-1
CSPKGREFHNEQFF
TGCAGTCCGAAAGGGCGGGAGTTCCACAATGAGCAGTTCTTC
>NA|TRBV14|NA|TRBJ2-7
CASSQERGVAYEQYF
TGTGCCAGCAGCCAAGAGAGGGGAGTCGCCTACGAGCAGTACTTC
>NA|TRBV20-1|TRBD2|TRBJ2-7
CSATDGKRIAGGEQYF
TGCAGTGCTACGGACGGAAAACGAATAGCGGGAGGGGAGCAGTACTTC
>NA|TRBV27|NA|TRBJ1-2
CASSPSGNYGYTF
TGTGCCAGCAGCCCCTCTGGAAACTATGGCTACACCTTC
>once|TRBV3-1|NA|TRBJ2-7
CASSQYIEQYF
TGTGCCAGCAGCCAATACATCGAGCAGTACTTC
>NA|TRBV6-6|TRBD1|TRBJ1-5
CASSSGQGLNQPQHF
TGTGCCAGCAGCTCGGGACAGGGCCTTAATCAGCCCCAGCATTTT
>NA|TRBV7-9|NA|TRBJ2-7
CASSSVGEQYF
TGTGCCAGCAGCTCCGTAGGCGAGCAGTACTTC
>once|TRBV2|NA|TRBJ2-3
CASSEGALTDTQYF
TGTGCCAGCAGTGAGGGAGCCCTCACAGATACGCAGTATTTT
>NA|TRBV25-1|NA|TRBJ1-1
CASSGKHRVVTEAFF
TGTGCCAGCAGTGGGAAGCACAGGGTCGTCACTGAAGCTTTCTTT
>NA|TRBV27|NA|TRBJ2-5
CASRLGETQYF
TGTGCCAGCAGACTAGGGGAGACCCAGTACTTC
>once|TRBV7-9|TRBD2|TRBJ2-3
CASGRTSGSTDTQYF
TGTGCCAGCGGAAGGACTAGCGGAAGCACAGATACGCAGTATTTT
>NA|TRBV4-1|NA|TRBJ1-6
CASSDNSPLHF
TGCGCCAGCAGCGACAATTCACCCCTCCACTTT
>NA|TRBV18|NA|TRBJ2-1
CASSQQGSSYNEQFF
TGTGCCAGCTCACAGCAGGGGAGCTCCTACAATGAGCAGTTCTTC
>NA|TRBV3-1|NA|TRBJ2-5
CASRPGGQETQYF
TGTGCCAGCAGGCCCGGAGGGCAAGAGACCCAGTACTTC
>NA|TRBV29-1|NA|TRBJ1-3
CSVRERGNTIYF
TGCAGCGTTCGGGAACGCGGAAACACCATATATTTT
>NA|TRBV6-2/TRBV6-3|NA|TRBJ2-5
CASSQNPRESQYF
TGTGCCAGCAGCCAGAACCCAAGAGAGTCCCAGTACTTC
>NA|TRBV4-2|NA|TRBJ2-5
CASSQDVGQLGETQYF
TGTGCCAGCAGCCAAGATGTAGGGCAGTTAGGGGAGACCCAGTACTTC
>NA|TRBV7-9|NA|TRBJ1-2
CASSQARGANYGYTF
TGTGCCAGCAGCCAAGCCAGGGGTGCTAACTATGGCTACACCTTC
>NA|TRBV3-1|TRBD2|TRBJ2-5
CASSQASYLAGQETQYF
TGTGCCAGCAGCCAAGCCTCGTACCTAGCGGGACAAGAGACCCAGTACTTC
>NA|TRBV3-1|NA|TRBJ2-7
CASSPKVLAYSSYEQYF
TGTGCCAGCAGCCCAAAGGTGCTAGCCTACTCCTCCTACGAGCAGTACTTC
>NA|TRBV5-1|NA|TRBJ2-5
CASSPVGRSQETQYF
TGCGCCAGCAGCCCCGTGGGGCGTAGTCAAGAGACCCAGTACTTC
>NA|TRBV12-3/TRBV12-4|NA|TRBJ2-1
CASSLVGTGEQFF
TGTGCCAGCAGTTTGGTGGGAACCGGTGAGCAGTTCTTC
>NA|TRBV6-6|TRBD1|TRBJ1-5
CASSTTGGLGQPQHF
TGTGCCAGCAGCACTACAGGGGGCCTTGGTCAGCCCCAGCATTTT
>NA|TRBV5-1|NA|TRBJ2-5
CASSSQGQAGTQYF
TGCGCCAGCAGCTCTCAGGGTCAGGCGGGGACCCAGTACTTC
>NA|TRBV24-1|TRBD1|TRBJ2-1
CATSDPDRDNEQFF
TGTGCCACCAGTGATCCCGACAGGGACAATGAGCAGTTCTTC
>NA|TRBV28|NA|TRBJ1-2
CASSIWTVHGYTF
TGTGCCAGCAGTATATGGACAGTGCATGGCTACACCTTC
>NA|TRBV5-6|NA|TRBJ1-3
CASSSDRRGNTIYF
TGTGCCAGCAGCTCGGACAGAAGAGGAAACACCATATATTTT
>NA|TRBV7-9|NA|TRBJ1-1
CASSLAGLSTEAFF
TGTGCCAGCAGCTTAGCGGGACTTAGCACTGAAGCTTTCTTT